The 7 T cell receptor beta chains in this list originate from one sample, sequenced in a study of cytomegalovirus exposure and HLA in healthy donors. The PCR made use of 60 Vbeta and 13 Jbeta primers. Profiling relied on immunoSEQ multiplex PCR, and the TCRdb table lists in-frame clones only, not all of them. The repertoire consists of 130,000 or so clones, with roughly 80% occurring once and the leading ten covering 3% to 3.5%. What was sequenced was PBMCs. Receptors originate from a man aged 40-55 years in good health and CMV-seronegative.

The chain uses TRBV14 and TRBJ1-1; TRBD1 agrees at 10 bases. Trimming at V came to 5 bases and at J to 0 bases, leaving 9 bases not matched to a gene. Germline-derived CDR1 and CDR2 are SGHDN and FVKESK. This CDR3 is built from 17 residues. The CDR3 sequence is CASSTGTGVVVNTEAFF. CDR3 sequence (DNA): TGTGCCAGCAGCACCGGGACAGGGGTTGTGGTGAACACTGAAGCTTTCTTT.

This CDR3 reads CASSGAGAYNEQFF. The CDR3 bases are TGTGCCAGCAGTGGCGCGGGGGCCTACAATGAGCAGTTCTTC. V and J are TRBV6-1 and TRBJ2-1; 7 nucleotides align to TRBD2. CDR1 MNHNS and CDR2 SASEGT come from the germline V gene. CDR3 length: 14 amino acids. V lost 4 bases, J lost 2 bases, and 2 bases stayed unmatched.

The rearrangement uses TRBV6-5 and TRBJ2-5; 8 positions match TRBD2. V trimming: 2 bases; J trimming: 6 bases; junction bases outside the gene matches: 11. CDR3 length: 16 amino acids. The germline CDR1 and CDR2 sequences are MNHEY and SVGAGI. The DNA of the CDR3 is TGTGCCAGCAGTTACCACGCAATAGCGGGGAGTAAGACCCAGTACTTC. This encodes CASSYHAIAGSKTQYF.

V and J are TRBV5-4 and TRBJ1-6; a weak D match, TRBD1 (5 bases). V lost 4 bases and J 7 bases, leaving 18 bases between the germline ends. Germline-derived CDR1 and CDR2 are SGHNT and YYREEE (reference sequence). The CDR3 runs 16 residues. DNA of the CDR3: TGTGCCAGCAGCCCCCCTTCGAAGGGGAGGAATTCACCCCTCCACTTT. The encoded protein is CASSPPSKGRNSPLHF.

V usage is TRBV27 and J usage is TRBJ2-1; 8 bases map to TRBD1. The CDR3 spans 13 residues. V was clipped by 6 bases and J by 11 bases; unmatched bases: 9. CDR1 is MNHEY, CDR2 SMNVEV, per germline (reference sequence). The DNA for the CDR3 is TGTGCCAGCAGGGGACAGGCGGTGGATCAGCAGTTCTTC. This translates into CASRGQAVDQQFF.

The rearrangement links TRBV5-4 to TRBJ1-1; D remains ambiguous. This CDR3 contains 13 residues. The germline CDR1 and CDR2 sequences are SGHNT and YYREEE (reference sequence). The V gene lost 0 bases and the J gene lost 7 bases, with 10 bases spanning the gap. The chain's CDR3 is CASSLDFGREAFF. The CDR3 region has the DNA TGTGCCAGCAGCTTGGACTTCGGTCGTGAAGCTTTCTTT.

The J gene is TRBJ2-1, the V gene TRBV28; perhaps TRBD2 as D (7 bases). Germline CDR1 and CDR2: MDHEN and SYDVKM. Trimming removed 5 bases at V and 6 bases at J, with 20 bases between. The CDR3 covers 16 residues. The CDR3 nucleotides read TGTGCCAGCAGTCCTCGTGGGGGGGCCAAAGCCAATGAGCAGTTCTTC. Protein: CASSPRGGAKANEQFF. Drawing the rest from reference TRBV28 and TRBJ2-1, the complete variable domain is DVKVTQSSRYLVKRTGEKVFLECVQDMDHENMFWYRQDPGLGLRLIYFSYDVKMKEKGDIPEGYSVSREKKERFSLILESASTNQTSMYLCASSPRGGAKANEQFFGPGTRLTVL.